These 19 T cell receptor beta chains were sequenced from one sample in a study of cytomegalovirus exposure and HLA in healthy donors. The PCR had 60 Vbeta and 13 Jbeta primers. The assay was immunoSEQ multiplex PCR, and TCRdb's table has in-frame clones only and misses some. The data show 200,000 to 250,000 clones, roughly 79% seen once. Sequencing used PBMCs. All receptors derive from a woman aged 35 to 49 in good health and CMV-seronegative.

The V and J genes are TRBV19 and TRBJ2-5, with TRBD2 as a possible D gene (6 bases). V was shortened by 3 bases and J by 2 bases, with 22 bases between the two germline ends. Germline CDR1 reads LNHDA; CDR2 reads SQIVND (reference sequence). The CDR3 loop spans 18 amino acids. The CDR3 spells CASSMSVHGGALQETQYF. CDR3 nucleotides: TGTGCCAGTAGTATGTCCGTGCACGGGGGAGCCCTACAAGAGACCCAGTACTTC.

This chain links TRBV5-8 with TRBJ2-7; TRBD2 might be the D (5 bases). V was pared by 5 bases and J by 2 bases, with 11 bases between. This CDR3 spans 13 amino acids. Per the germline V gene, CDR1 is SGHTS and CDR2 is YDEGEE. CDR3 bases: TGTGCCAGCAGTCCGGGGTGGGCCTACGAGCAGTACTTC. Translated, it gives CASSPGWAYEQYF.

The sample holds a few counts of this clone. The chain carries TRBV28 and TRBJ1-4; D not certain. In germline, CDR1 is MDHEN, CDR2 SYDVKM. The V end lost 10 bases, the J end lost 5 bases, and 14 bases lay between the germline ends. The CDR3 spans 13 residues. CDR3 sequence reads: CATATGGNEKLFF. CDR3 coding DNA: TGTGCCACTGCGACGGGAGGGAATGAAAAACTGTTTTTT.

The table lists this clone with a count of one. The genes are TRBV6-1 and TRBJ2-7; D is ambiguous. Germline CDR1 is MNHNS and CDR2 is SASEGT. There are 13 residues in the CDR3. Trimming removed 6 bases at V and 3 bases at J, with 12 bases between. In DNA, the CDR3 is TGTGCCAGCAGGACTGGAGAATACTACGAGCAGTACTTC. Its translation is CASRTGEYYEQYF.

This clone was recorded only once. The V call is TRBV7-9, the J call TRBJ1-2; D is unclear. The CDR3 loop spans 14 amino acids. Trimming took off 0 bases at V and 6 bases at J, with 11 bases between the two ends. Germline V gene sequence: CDR1 SEHNR, CDR2 FQNEAQ (reference sequence). The CDR3 loop reads CASSLAGGGNGYTF. In nucleotides, the CDR3 is TGTGCCAGCAGCTTAGCAGGCGGAGGGAATGGCTACACCTTC.

There are a few counts of this clone. CDR3 coding DNA: TGCGCCAGCAGCCGGGGGAGGGGGGTCTACGAGCAGTACTTC. Its protein product is CASSRGRGVYEQYF. J is TRBJ2-7 and V is TRBV5-1, with a weak D call TRBD2 (7 bases). The CDR3 runs to 14 residues. The ends were cut back, 4 bases at V and 3 bases at J, with 14 bases in the middle. Germline CDR1 SGHRS, CDR2 YFSETQ.

V and J are TRBV7-2 and TRBJ1-3; D is perhaps TRBD1 (5 bases). Germline V CDR1 and CDR2: SGHTA, FQGNSA. The CDR3 has 16 amino acids. V lost 5 bases, J lost 2 bases, and 16 bases lay in between. The CDR3 DNA follows: TGTGCCAGCAGCGCCTATAGCACAGGAACTGGAAACACCATATATTTT. Translated: CASSAYSTGTGNTIYF. The full variable domain, with the rest looked up from reference TRBV7-2 and TRBJ1-3, is GAGVSQSPSNKVTEKGKDVELRCDPISGHTALYWYRQSLGQGLEFLIYFQGNSAPDKSGLPSDRFSAERTGGSVSTLTIQRTQQEDSAVYLCASSAYSTGTGNTIYFGEGSWLTVV.

In nucleotides, the CDR3 is TGTGCCAGCAGTGAAGGACTAGCGGGGAGGGGCGATGAGCAGTTCTTC. It specifies CASSEGLAGRGDEQFF. V and J are TRBV6-4 and TRBJ2-1, with 12 bases aligning to TRBD2. Trimming cost V 3 bases and J 8 bases; bases outside gene matches: 8. The CDR3 is 16 amino acids. Germline assignment: CDR1 MRHNA and CDR2 SNTAGT.

The chain joins TRBV5-1 to TRBJ1-3; no clear D gene. The CDR3 totals 13 residues. Germline CDR1 SGHRS, CDR2 YFSETQ. Trimming shortened V by 4 bases and J by 2 bases, and 7 bases separated the two germline ends. CDR3 sequence reads: CASSDQTGNTIYF. The CDR3 DNA follows: TGCGCCAGCAGCGATCAGACTGGAAACACCATATATTTT.

The J gene is TRBJ2-3, the V gene TRBV6-4; 12 nucleotides line up with TRBD2. CDR3 length: 18 amino acids. With 6 bases clipped from V and 1 base from J, the junction kept 11 bases outside the gene matches. In germline, CDR1 is MRHNA, CDR2 SNTAGT. CDR3 protein: CASSPRLAGVMGTDTQYF. The DNA of the CDR3 is TGTGCCAGCAGCCCAAGACTAGCGGGGGTGATGGGCACAGATACGCAGTATTTT.

The chain links TRBV7-2 to TRBJ1-1; tentatively, D is TRBD1 (6 bases). CDR3 size: 15 residues. V dropped 3 bases and J dropped 4 bases, with 15 bases sitting between them. Germline CDR1 reads SGHTA; CDR2 reads FQGNSA. The CDR3 nucleotides read TGTGCCAGCAGCTTGGATTTAGGGGGTGGCACTGAAGCTTTCTTT. Protein sequence: CASSLDLGGGTEAFF.

The chain employs TRBV5-1 and TRBJ2-1, with D possibly TRBD1 on 5 matching bases. Germline assignment: CDR1 SGHRS and CDR2 YFSETQ. The CDR3 has 15 amino acids. V lost 4 bases, J lost 3 bases, and 14 bases lay in between. This CDR3 is CASSLLDRIYNEQFF. Written as DNA, the CDR3 is TGCGCCAGCAGCCTACTTGACAGAATCTACAATGAGCAGTTCTTC.

This clone came up once. Compared with germline, one end of the junction differs, possibly owing to a read error. The CDR3 region has the DNA TGTGCCAGCAGCGTAGGGGCGAGACAGGGCTACGATGAGCAGTTCTTC. Protein: CASSVGARQGYDEQFF. The rearrangement joins TRBV9 to TRBJ2-1; 7 nucleotides align to TRBD1. The CDR3 is 16 amino acids. Germline lookup yields CDR1 SGDLS and CDR2 YYNGEE.

This chain uses TRBV4-2 with TRBJ2-2; D might be TRBD2 (6 bases). The CDR3 totals 16 residues. Between the trimmed V and J ends, which lost 5 bases and 5 bases, there was a span of 18 bases. Germline-derived CDR1 and CDR2 are LGHNA and YNFKEQ. CDR3 nucleotide sequence: TGTGCCAGCAGCGGTACAAGGGGAGGATGGACCGGGGAGCTGTTTTTT. Amino acids: CASSGTRGGWTGELFF.

This chain links TRBV5-1 with TRBJ1-2; D might be TRBD1 (6 bases). Trimming left V 3 bases short and J 4 bases short, with 10 bases between. The germline CDR1 and CDR2 sequences are SGHRS and YFSETQ. CDR3 size: 13 residues. CDR3 residues: CASSSDRLYGYTF. The CDR3 DNA reads TGCGCCAGCAGCTCGGACAGACTCTATGGCTACACCTTC.

This clone appeared a single time. The chain combines TRBV6-1 with TRBJ1-2, with D unclear. Germline CDR1 reads MNHNS; CDR2 reads SASEGT. Trimming stripped 7 bases from V and 4 bases from J, with 13 bases between. The CDR3 runs 13 residues. The CDR3 reads CASTLTNSYGYTF. The DNA for the CDR3 is TGTGCCAGCACCCTGACAAATTCCTATGGCTACACCTTC.

DNA of the CDR3: TGTGCCAGCAGTGATCAGGGGGCGAGGGAGACCCAGTACTTC. It encodes CASSDQGARETQYF. The chain carries TRBV2 and TRBJ2-5; TRBD1 matches 8 bases. After removal of 3 bases from V and 5 bases from J, the junction contained 5 bases not matched to a gene. Germline V gene lookup returns CDR1 SNHLY and CDR2 FYNNEI. The CDR3 totals 14 residues.

This clone was seen more than once but under ten times. This chain links TRBV7-2 with TRBJ1-3; D not resolved. Looked up from germline, CDR1 is SGHTA and CDR2 is FQGNSA. There are 14 residues in the CDR3. Trimming stripped 5 bases from V and 2 bases from J, with 10 bases between. CDR3 region: CASSPAATGNTIYF. In DNA form, the CDR3 reads TGTGCCAGCAGCCCTGCGGCTACTGGAAACACCATATATTTT.

This clone has a handful of counts. This CDR3 is also generated by other DNA sequences in the sample. The chain couples TRBV7-3 to TRBJ2-1; 9 bases fit TRBD2. The CDR3 spans 15 residues. J gave up 6 bases and V 0 bases, and 3 bases lay outside the gene matches. In germline, CDR1 is SGHTA, CDR2 FQGTGA. Written as DNA, the CDR3 is TGTGCCAGCAGCTTAACTAGCGGGGGCTTCAATGAGCAGTTCTTC. Translating gives CASSLTSGGFNEQFF.